The present entry profiles one TCR beta chain with its context. The entry originates in a study of blood T cell repertoires in COVID-19. Study details: Both acute and convalescent COVID-19 samples were obtained from the United States, Italy and Spain.

In the study's own analysis: Estimation of nucleated cell counts was performed using reference gene primer amplification. Clones were sequenced by immunoSEQ multiplex PCR, and TCRdb holds only the in-frame ones, with some missing. V and J calls and clone size follow that table, whereas D and trimming were derived from the DNA. The sample carries under 75,000 clones, over 75% recorded once. This CDR3 has 13 amino acids. Between the trimmed V and J ends, which lost 4 bases and 8 bases, there was a span of 17 bases. Germline values: CDR1 GTSNPN, CDR2 SVGIG (reference sequence). The genes are TRBV30 and TRBJ1-1; TRBD1 is a possible D gene (6 bases). Sequencing was performed on peripheral blood. This TCR came from a man aged 45-60 years with active COVID-19. The chain's CDR3 is CAWTLQGSDEAFF. Here the CDR3 DNA reads TGTGCCTGGACTTTACAGGGATCAGACGAAGCTTTCTTT.